This is a list of T cell receptor beta chains from one sample in a study of T-cell reconstitution after alpha-beta-depleted transplantation in children. In TCRdb, the PCR reads were re-called with MiXCR into one record per CDR3 protein. The table records about 1,000,000 distinct CDR3 sequences, 25% to 35% of them present only once. Sequenced here: PBMCs, mostly from graft donor cells, sampled 360 days after TCRalphabeta/CD19-depleted stem cell transplant. Every receptor here comes from a boy younger than two who had a stem cell transplant for SCID, so the T cells may come from the graft donor. CDR3s include the opening cysteine and the closing phenylalanine or tryptophan. The D gene is left open where the match is weak. Rows give clone size only sometimes, using once, few, many, or a class for an expanded clone.

NA,TRBD1,TRBV6-1,TRBJ1-4,TGTGCCAGCACCTCAGCCGGGACAGCAAATGAAAAACTGTTTTTT,CASTSAGTANEKLFF
few,TRBD2,TRBV24-1,TRBJ2-2,TGTGCCACCAGTGATACTGGCGGGGGGAATCCCGGGGAGCTGTTTTTT,CATSDTGGGNPGELFF
NA,NA,TRBV12-3/TRBV12-4,TRBJ1-6,TGTGCCAGCAGTCCGTCAAGGGGGGATTCACCCCTCCACTTT,CASSPSRGDSPLHF
NA,NA,TRBV29-1,TRBJ1-1,TGCAGCGTTGAACAATATGGGAGGGCGAACACTGAAGCTTTCTTT,CSVEQYGRANTEAFF
few,NA,TRBV20-1,TRBJ2-3,TGCAGTGCTGGTGTAGGGGCGCCGGCAGATACGCAGTATTTT,CSAGVGAPADTQYF
NA,NA,TRBV9,TRBJ1-4,TGTGCCAGCAGCTCCCAGGACGGAGGATTCGGCGAAAAACTGTTTTTT,CASSSQDGGFGEKLFF
few,TRBD2,TRBV29-1,TRBJ2-7,TGCAGCGTACAGACTAGCGGGGGTTCAGGGCAGTACTTC,CSVQTSGGSGQYF
NA,TRBD1,TRBV4-1,TRBJ1-4,TGCGCCAGCAGGGTGACAGGGGGTAGCGAAAAACTGTTTTTT,CASRVTGGSEKLFF
few,NA,TRBV20-1,TRBJ2-5,TGCAGTGCTAGTGCCTTTGGGACCGCGTACCAAGAGACCCAGTACTTC,CSASAFGTAYQETQYF
NA,NA,TRBV20-1,TRBJ2-3,TGCAGTGCTTGTACGGCGCGGGGACCAGATACGCAGTATTTT,CSACTARGPDTQYF
NA,NA,TRBV29-1,TRBJ1-1,TGCAGCGCTGAGGAGGGAGGAACTGAAGCTTTCTTT,CSAEEGGTEAFF
NA,TRBD2,TRBV9,TRBJ2-5,TGTGCCAGCAGCTCAACGGGACTAGACGTAGAAGAGACCCAGTACTTC,CASSSTGLDVEETQYF
few,NA,TRBV20-1,TRBJ2-7,TGCAGTGCTCTTCCGGGACATCATTCCTACGAGCAGTACTTC,CSALPGHHSYEQYF
NA,TRBD2,TRBV9,TRBJ2-3,TGTGCCAGCAAGGACCCCAGGATCGGGACTAGCGGGGGCACAGATACGCAGTATTTT,CASKDPRIGTSGGTDTQYF
few,NA,TRBV20-1,TRBJ1-1,TGCAGTGCTAGAAGTGAAGGGTCCCTCACTGAAGCTTTCTTT,CSARSEGSLTEAFF
NA,NA,TRBV20-1,TRBJ1-2,TGCAGTGCTAGAGTCCCCTATGGCTACACCTTC,CSARVPYGYTF
few,TRBD1,TRBV27,TRBJ2-1,TGTGCCAGCAGAGTCCGGGACAGCACCTACAATGAGCAGTTCTTC,CASRVRDSTYNEQFF
few,TRBD1,TRBV5-1,TRBJ2-1,TGCGCCAGCAGCTCACCTACCGGGACAGGGGTTGATGAGCAGTTCTTC,CASSSPTGTGVDEQFF
NA,TRBD1,TRBV5-1,TRBJ2-5,TGCGCCAGCAGCTTGGCCGGGACAGTCTTTGGAGAGACCCAGTACTTC,CASSLAGTVFGETQYF
few,NA,TRBV12-3/TRBV12-4,TRBJ1-3,TGTGCCAGCAGTTCGCCACAAGGGGTAGGAGGGGGAAACACCATATATTTT,CASSSPQGVGGGNTIYF
NA,TRBD2,TRBV5-1,TRBJ2-1,TGCGCCAGCAGCACTGGGACTAGCGGCATGAATGAGCAGTTCTTC,CASSTGTSGMNEQFF
few,TRBD2,TRBV20-1,TRBJ2-1,TGCAGTGCACAAACGACTAGCGGATCCTACAATGAGCAGTTCTTC,CSAQTTSGSYNEQFF
NA,TRBD1,TRBV5-1,TRBJ1-1,TGCGCCAGCAGCTTGGTTCGGACAGGGGGGAACACTGAAGCTTTCTTT,CASSLVRTGGNTEAFF
few,NA,TRBV20-1,TRBJ2-3,TGCAGTGCTAGGCTCCGAGATACGCAGTATTTT,CSARLRDTQYF
few,TRBD1,TRBV10-3,TRBJ2-7,TGTGCCATCAGTGGGGCAGCGGGACAGGGGGCGCGCGAGCAGTACTTC,CAISGAAGQGAREQYF
few,TRBD2,TRBV4-2,TRBJ2-3,TGTGCCAGCAGCCAAGTCTCCCCACTAGCGGGGGGTCTAGATACGCAGTATTTT,CASSQVSPLAGGLDTQYF
once,TRBD1,TRBV2,TRBJ1-2,TGTGCCAGCACCACCGATTCCGTACAGGGGAAAGGCTACACCTTC,CASTTDSVQGKGYTF
few,TRBD1,TRBV5-6,TRBJ1-2,TGTGCCAGCAGCACAATTGACAGGGGCTCCTATGGCTACACCTTC,CASSTIDRGSYGYTF
NA,TRBD1,TRBV12-3/TRBV12-4,TRBJ1-5,TGTGCCAGCAGTTTACGCGGACAGGGGGGCAATCAGCCCCAGCATTTT,CASSLRGQGGNQPQHF
few,NA,TRBV11-2,TRBJ2-5,TGTGCCAGCAGCTTAGGTGCGACAGCACAAGAGACCCAGTACTTC,CASSLGATAQETQYF
few,NA,TRBV20-1,TRBJ2-3,TGCAGTGCTCAGAAAGGGGGGGGGGTCACAGATACGCAGTATTTT,CSAQKGGGVTDTQYF
once,TRBD1,TRBV6-1,TRBJ1-1,TGTGCCAGCACCGTAACATACGGGACAGCGCCGACTGAAGCTTTCTTT,CASTVTYGTAPTEAFF
NA,NA,TRBV10-2,TRBJ2-7,TGCGCCAGCAGTGACCGCCAGGCCTTCAACTTC,CASSDRQAFNF
few,TRBD2,TRBV15,TRBJ2-2,TGTGCCACCGACGAGAGCGGGAGCTACACCGGGGAGCTGTTTTTT,CATDESGSYTGELFF
few,NA,TRBV3-1,TRBJ2-7,TGTGCCAGCAGTCTAGCCGGGCCCCTGACCTACGAGCAGTACTTC,CASSLAGPLTYEQYF
few,NA,TRBV21-1,TRBJ2-5,TGTGCCAGCAGCCGCCGGAGGGCTAGCGGGGGGGCGGAAGAGACCCAGTACTTC,CASSRRRASGGAEETQYF
few,NA,TRBV7-6,TRBJ2-2,TGTGCCAGCAGCCCGTGGATGGGGACCGGGGAGCTGTTTTTT,CASSPWMGTGELFF
few,NA,TRBV6-2/TRBV6-3,TRBJ2-7,TGTGCCAGCAGTGACGGGGGGACAGGTCGGTTTTACTACGAGCAGTACTTC,CASSDGGTGRFYYEQYF
few,NA,TRBV7-8,TRBJ2-1,TGTGCCAGCAGCTCTCCCGGGGCTCCATACAATGAGCAGTTCTTC,CASSSPGAPYNEQFF
NA,NA,TRBV28,TRBJ2-5,TGTGCCAGCAGCGAACACGACATAAGAGGAGGGACCCAGTACTTC,CASSEHDIRGGTQYF
NA,NA,TRBV6-2/TRBV6-3,TRBJ2-5,TGTGCCAGCCGGTCCGAGCTTTGGCTGGATCAAGAGACCCAGTACTTC,CASRSELWLDQETQYF
NA,NA,TRBV20-1,TRBJ1-1,TGCAGTGCTAGAGGCGGAGCCCCCCTTCCGGGCACTGAAGCTTTCTTT,CSARGGAPLPGTEAFF
NA,TRBD2,TRBV9,TRBJ2-1,TGTGCCAGCGGGGGGGGAGGACGCCCCCACAATGAGCAGTTCTTC,CASGGGGRPHNEQFF
NA,TRBD1,TRBV5-6,TRBJ2-3,TGTGCCAGCAGCCGCGACAGGGGCAAGATGATGCAGTATTTT,CASSRDRGKMMQYF
NA,NA,TRBV9,TRBJ1-1,TGTGCCAGCAGCCCGACAACGAAACCCGAAGCTTTCTTT,CASSPTTKPEAFF
NA,NA,TRBV4-1,TRBJ2-7,TGCGCCAGCAGCCAAGAAGGGGACATATACAGGGCCGAGCAGTACTTC,CASSQEGDIYRAEQYF